Below are 30 T cell receptor beta chains sequenced from a single sample in a study of blood T cell repertoires in COVID-19. Data came from immunoSEQ multiplex PCR; TCRdb stores just in-frame clones and leaves some out. The data contain more than 60,000 clones, around nine tenths of them singletons. Input material: PBMCs or T cells enriched from blood (not recorded which). The receptors here all came from a woman in her forties who had recovered from COVID-19.

V is TRBV11-3 and J is TRBJ1-6; 9 bases fit TRBD1. This CDR3 region has 14 residues. CDR1 and CDR2 from the germline V gene are SGHNT and YENEEA. With 5 bases clipped from V and 7 bases from J, the junction kept 3 bases outside the gene matches. CDR3 in amino acids: CASSLGTGNSPLHF. The CDR3 nucleotides read TGTGCCAGCAGCCTAGGGACAGGGAATTCACCCCTCCACTTT.

This clone was picked up one time. V is TRBV7-8 and J is TRBJ2-4; TRBD1 is a possible D gene (5 bases). This CDR3 is 13 amino acids long. Trimming removed 2 bases from V and 9 bases from J, with 11 bases in between. The germline V gene has CDR1 SGHVS and CDR2 FQNEAQ. This chain's CDR3 is CASSLTGHGIQYF. As DNA, the CDR3 is TGTGCCAGCAGCTTAACCGGACACGGCATTCAGTACTTC. The whole variable domain, remainder taken from reference TRBV7-8 and TRBJ2-4, is GAGVSQSPRYKVAKRGQDVALRCDPISGHVSLFWYQQALGQGPEFLTYFQNEAQLDKSGLPSDRFFAERPEGSVSTLKIQRTQQEDSAVYLCASSLTGHGIQYFGAGTRLSVL.

The chain has TRBV27 and TRBJ2-5; 8 nucleotides agree with TRBD2. With V trimmed by 4 bases and J by 1 base, 8 bases remained unmatched. Germline values: CDR1 MNHEY, CDR2 SMNVEV (reference sequence). CDR3 length: 16 residues. This CDR3 reads CASSSFLAGLQETQYF. The CDR3 DNA reads as TGTGCCAGCAGTTCCTTTTTAGCGGGGCTCCAAGAGACCCAGTACTTC.

The chain has TRBV19 and TRBJ1-1; 9 bases map to TRBD1. This CDR3 is built from 14 residues. V shed 3 bases and J 4 bases; nucleotides not matched to a gene: 3. Germline V gene lookup returns CDR1 LNHDA and CDR2 SQIVND (reference sequence). The CDR3: CASSIDRGSTEAFF. The CDR3 DNA sequence: TGTGCCAGTAGTATCGACAGGGGGTCCACTGAAGCTTTCTTT.

This rearrangement joins TRBV4-1 to TRBJ1-4; 8 nucleotides match TRBD1. Trimming took 0 bases from V and 7 from J; bases not matched to a gene: 7. Germline V lookup: CDR1 MGHRA, CDR2 YSYEKL. The CDR3 has 16 amino acids. CDR3 nucleotide sequence: TGCGCCAGCAGCCAAGATCTCGGACAGGGAGGTGAAAAACTGTTTTTT. Its protein is CASSQDLGQGGEKLFF.

This rearrangement joins TRBV6-5 to TRBJ2-3, with D perhaps TRBD2 (7 bases). V gave up 2 bases and J gave up 5 bases, with 17 bases separating them. The CDR3 is 16 residues long. Germline V gives CDR1 MNHEY, CDR2 SVGAGI. Here the CDR3 DNA reads TGTGCCAGCAGTTACCAACTTGAGGGGGGGCGAGATACGCAGTATTTT. Translating gives CASSYQLEGGRDTQYF.

V and J are TRBV7-9 and TRBJ1-3; a weak D match, TRBD1 (6 bases). This CDR3 is 16 amino acids long. V was trimmed by 5 bases and J by 0 bases, leaving 14 bases between them. Germline V gives CDR1 SEHNR, CDR2 FQNEAQ (reference sequence). The CDR3 bases are TGTGCCAGCAGCCCTAGGACAGAGAGCTCTGGAAACACCATATATTTT. Translation: CASSPRTESSGNTIYF.

This chain joins TRBV28 and TRBJ2-1; 7 positions match TRBD2. The CDR3 loop spans 15 amino acids. V was clipped by 1 base and J by 4 bases; unmatched bases: 4. Per germline, CDR1 MDHEN and CDR2 SYDVKM. The CDR3 DNA reads TGTGCCAGCAGTTTATCAGCGGGGACTTACAATGAGCAGTTCTTC. Encoded protein: CASSLSAGTYNEQFF.

The chain is built from TRBV7-8 and TRBJ1-6, with a weak D call TRBD1 (6 bases). Germline CDR1 is SGHVS and CDR2 is FQNEAQ. This CDR3 spans 15 amino acids. Trimming took off 4 bases at V and 7 bases at J, with 14 bases between the two ends. The CDR3 reads CASSSQGGWNSPLHF. DNA of the CDR3: TGTGCCAGCAGCTCACAGGGTGGATGGAATTCACCCCTCCACTTT.

The genes are TRBV4-2 and TRBJ1-2; 12 bases align to TRBD1. The V segment lost 5 bases and the J segment 2 bases; nucleotides outside the gene matches: 3. This CDR3 is 15 amino acids long. Germline V gene sequence: CDR1 LGHNA, CDR2 YNFKEQ. The CDR3 nucleotides are TGTGCCAGCAGCGATGGGACAGGGGGCAACTATGGCTACACCTTC. It encodes CASSDGTGGNYGYTF.

The chain couples TRBV27 to TRBJ1-2; D is possibly TRBD1 (5 bases). This CDR3 spans 14 amino acids. The germline V and J ends were trimmed by 2 bases and 8 bases, with 15 bases remaining between them. Germline-derived CDR1 and CDR2 are MNHEY and SMNVEV (reference sequence). The CDR3 protein is CASSLLGGTEGYTF. Written as DNA, the CDR3 is TGTGCCAGCAGTTTACTGGGGGGGACGGAAGGCTACACCTTC.

The chain carries TRBV6-5 and TRBJ1-5; 7 bases fit TRBD1. The CDR3 sequence is 15 residues long. The germline V gene encodes CDR1 MNHEY and CDR2 SVGAGI. J was trimmed by 7 bases and V by 2 bases; bases with no gene match: 8. The CDR3 spells CASSYGDRVNQPQHF. DNA of the CDR3: TGTGCCAGCAGTTACGGAGACAGGGTCAACCAGCCCCAGCATTTT.

The chain carries TRBV6-4 and TRBJ1-2; D is possibly TRBD1 (5 bases). Germline V gene sequence: CDR1 MRHNA, CDR2 SNTAGT. V lost 2 bases, J lost 0 bases, and 10 bases lay in between. This CDR3 has 15 residues. The DNA for the CDR3 is TGTGCCAGCAGTGACACTGAGACAGCTAACTATGGCTACACCTTC. This translates into CASSDTETANYGYTF.

J is TRBJ2-2 and V is TRBV2; 8 bases fit TRBD2. This CDR3 spans 15 amino acids. Germline V CDR1 and CDR2: SNHLY, FYNNEI. V shed 6 bases, J shed 8 bases, and the junction held 11 bases outside the gene matches. The DNA for the CDR3 is TGTGCCAGCAGACTCATCGGGGGGGCCTCTGGGGAGCTGTTTTTT. Translation gives CASRLIGGASGELFF.

The chain's CDR3 is CASRAGGINNEQFF. The CDR3 DNA reads as TGTGCCAGCCGTGCGGGGGGCATCAACAATGAGCAGTTCTTC. The chain carries TRBV27 and TRBJ2-1; TRBD2 agrees at 8 bases. The CDR3 covers 14 residues. The ends lost 8 bases at V and 5 bases at J; junction bases unmatched: 8. Germline V gene sequence: CDR1 MNHEY, CDR2 SMNVEV (reference sequence).

This clone has just a few counts. The CDR3 is CASSDSGSGGHTQYF. The CDR3 coding sequence is TGTGCCAGCAGTGACTCGGGTAGCGGGGGGCATACGCAGTATTTT. This sequence joins TRBV6-4 and TRBJ2-3; 10 bases are a match to TRBD2. The CDR3 covers 15 residues. Trimming removed 0 bases from V and 7 bases from J; junction bases left unmatched: 4. From germline, CDR1 is MRHNA and CDR2 SNTAGT.

V is TRBV19 and J is TRBJ2-3; 14 bases agree with TRBD2. The CDR3 sequence is 16 residues long. Germline assignment: CDR1 LNHDA and CDR2 SQIVND (reference sequence). The V and J ends lost 5 bases and 6 bases, in that order; junction bases with no gene match: 7. In DNA form, the CDR3 reads TGTGCCAGTAGTTCCGGACTAGCGGGGGGTGCGGATACGCAGTATTTT. Its translation is CASSSGLAGGADTQYF. The variable domain in full, completed from reference TRBV19 and TRBJ2-3, reads DGGITQSPKYLFRKEGQNVTLSCEQNLNHDAMYWYRQDPGQGLRLIYYSQIVNDFQKGDIAEGYSVSREKKESFPLTVTSAQKNPTAFYLCASSSGLAGGADTQYFGPGTRLTVL.

The gene calls are TRBV27 and TRBJ1-2; TRBD1 is a possible D gene (6 bases). CDR1 MNHEY and CDR2 SMNVEV come from the germline V gene (reference sequence). The V and J ends lost 1 base and 8 bases respectively, with 14 bases between them. CDR3 length equals 14 residues. The CDR3 DNA sequence: TGTGCCAGCAGTTTATGGGGAGGGGGAGAAGGCTACACCTTC. As protein: CASSLWGGGEGYTF.

This clone appeared once. This chain connects TRBV9 to TRBJ2-2, with D perhaps TRBD2 (7 bases). The CDR3 is made up of 16 amino acids. Trimming took 2 bases from V and 0 from J, leaving 11 bases between them. CDR1 and CDR2 from the germline V gene are SGDLS and YYNGEE. The CDR3: CASSVRGAANTGELFF. In DNA form, the CDR3 reads TGTGCCAGCAGCGTCCGGGGGGCGGCGAACACCGGGGAGCTGTTTTTT.

The gene calls are TRBV2 and TRBJ1-1, with a possible D match to TRBD1 (6 bases). From germline, CDR1 is SNHLY and CDR2 FYNNEI. V was shortened by 8 bases and J by 0 bases, with 13 bases between the two germline ends. The CDR3 totals 14 residues. Here the CDR3 DNA reads TGTGCCAGCTACCCCGGACAGTTGAACACTGAAGCTTTCTTT. It translates to CASYPGQLNTEAFF.

This clone was seen a handful of times. The rearrangement uses TRBV11-2 and TRBJ2-3, with D maybe TRBD2 (6 bases). The CDR3 totals 15 residues. Germline V gene lookup returns CDR1 SGHAT and CDR2 FQNNGV. Between the trimmed V and J ends, which lost 5 bases and 7 bases, there was a span of 19 bases. CDR3: CASSPRVGGGNTQYF. As DNA, the CDR3 is TGTGCCAGCAGCCCCAGGGTGGGGGGAGGAAATACGCAGTATTTT.

The chain has TRBV5-1 and TRBJ2-1; TRBD1 matches 7 bases. The CDR3 is 15 residues long. Per the germline V gene, CDR1 is SGHRS and CDR2 is YFSETQ. Trimming at V came to 5 bases and at J to 3 bases, leaving 8 bases not matched to a gene. CDR3 sequence: CASRVSGDSYNEQFF. The CDR3 DNA reads as TGCGCCAGCAGGGTTTCAGGGGACAGCTACAATGAGCAGTTCTTC.

The chain couples TRBV5-4 to TRBJ1-1; D not resolved. CDR3 length: 15 amino acids. The germline gives CDR1 SGHNT, CDR2 YYREEE (reference sequence). V was trimmed by 0 bases and J by 0 bases, leaving 9 bases between them. The CDR3 DNA reads TGTGCCAGCAGCTTGGATCCAGACATGAACACTGAAGCTTTCTTT. This sequence encodes CASSLDPDMNTEAFF.

The chain uses TRBV29-1 and TRBJ2-5, with D tentatively TRBD2 (6 bases). The CDR3 sequence is 12 residues long. Trimming pared 7 bases from V and 5 bases from J, leaving 14 bases between. The germline CDR1 and CDR2 sequences are SQVTM and ANQGSEA. CDR3 loop: CSAQAGMETQYF. The DNA for the CDR3 is TGCAGCGCCCAAGCGGGTATGGAGACCCAGTACTTC.

Only a few counts were recorded for this clone. DNA for the CDR3: TGTGCCAGCAGCGACCTTACAGGGAACACTGAAGCTTTCTTT. Protein product: CASSDLTGNTEAFF. V usage is TRBV21-1 and J usage is TRBJ1-1; TRBD1 reflects the table's D call only, with no check against the DNA. TRBV21-1 is termed a pseudogene. This CDR3 is built from 14 residues.

The chain uses TRBV12-3 or TRBV12-4 and TRBJ1-2; D possibly corresponds to TRBD1 (5 bases). The CDR3 is 13 amino acids. The germline V and J ends were trimmed by 6 bases and 6 bases, with 14 bases remaining between them. The CDR3 loop reads CASRWGGTDGYTF. CDR3 DNA: TGTGCCAGCAGGTGGGGGGGAACGGATGGCTACACCTTC.

CDR3 amino acids: CASSLFRQGGSPLHF. The CDR3 DNA reads as TGTGCCAGCAGTTTATTCCGACAGGGGGGCTCACCCCTCCACTTT. The gene calls are TRBV28 and TRBJ1-6, with TRBD1 matching 9 bases. V trimming: 1 base; J trimming: 10 bases; junction bases outside the gene matches: 5. Per the germline V gene, CDR1 is MDHEN and CDR2 is SYDVKM. The CDR3 extends over 15 amino acids.

The rearrangement joins TRBV10-2 to TRBJ1-2; D gene ambiguous. Germline loops: CDR1 WSHSY, CDR2 SAAADI. Trimming took off 6 bases at V and 0 bases at J, with 8 bases between the two ends. The CDR3 is 13 amino acids. CDR3 nucleotides: TGCGCCAGCAGGGCCCTAGCTAACTATGGCTACACCTTC. Translating gives CASRALANYGYTF.

For this clone: This specimen includes other DNA sequences encoding the same CDR3. CDR3 in DNA: TGTGCTAGTGGTCCCAGCGGGGGGCCCTACGAGCAGTACTTC. Translating it yields CASGPSGGPYEQYF. The V gene is TRBV12-5, the J gene TRBJ2-7, with 9 bases aligning to TRBD2. The V and J ends lost 5 bases and 2 bases, in that order; junction bases with no gene match: 4. From germline, CDR1 is LGHNT and CDR2 FRNRAP. This CDR3 spans 14 amino acids.

This chain joins TRBV5-1 and TRBJ2-3; D is ambiguous. Trimming shortened V by 4 bases and J by 0 bases, and 6 bases separated the two germline ends. This CDR3 has 13 amino acids. Germline CDR1 SGHRS, CDR2 YFSETQ. CDR3 sequence: CASSMTSTDTQYF. Here the CDR3 DNA reads TGCGCCAGCAGCATGACAAGCACAGATACGCAGTATTTT.